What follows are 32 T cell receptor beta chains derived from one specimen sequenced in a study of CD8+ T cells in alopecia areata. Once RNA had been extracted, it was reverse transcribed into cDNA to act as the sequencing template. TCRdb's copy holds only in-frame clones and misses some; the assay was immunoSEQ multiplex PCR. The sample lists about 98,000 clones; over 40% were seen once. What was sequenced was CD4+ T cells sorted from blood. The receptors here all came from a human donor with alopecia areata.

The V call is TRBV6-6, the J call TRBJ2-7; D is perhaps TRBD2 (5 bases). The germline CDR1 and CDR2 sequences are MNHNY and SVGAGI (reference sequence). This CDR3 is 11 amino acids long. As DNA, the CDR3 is TGTGCAGTCCGGGGAGTATACGAGCAGTACTTC. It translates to CAVRGVYEQYF.

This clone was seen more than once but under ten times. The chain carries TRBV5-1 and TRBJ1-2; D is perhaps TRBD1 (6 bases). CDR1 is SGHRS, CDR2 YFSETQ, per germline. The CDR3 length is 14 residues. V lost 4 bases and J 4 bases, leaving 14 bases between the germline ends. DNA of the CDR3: TGCGCCAGCAGCGTGGACAGTGGGCCCTATGGCTACACCTTC. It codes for CASSVDSGPYGYTF.

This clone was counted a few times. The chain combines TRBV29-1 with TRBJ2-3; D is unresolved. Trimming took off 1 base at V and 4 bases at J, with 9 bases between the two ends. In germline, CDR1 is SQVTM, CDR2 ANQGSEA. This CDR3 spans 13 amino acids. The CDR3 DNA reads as TGCAGCGTTGAAGGACTCCGGGCAGATACGCAGTATTTT. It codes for CSVEGLRADTQYF.

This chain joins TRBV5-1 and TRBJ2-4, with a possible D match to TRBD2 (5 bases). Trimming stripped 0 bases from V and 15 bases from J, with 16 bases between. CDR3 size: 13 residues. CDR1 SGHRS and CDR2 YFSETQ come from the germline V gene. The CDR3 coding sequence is TGCGCCAGCAGCTTGGGGTTCGGGGAACCCTTGTACTTC. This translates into CASSLGFGEPLYF.

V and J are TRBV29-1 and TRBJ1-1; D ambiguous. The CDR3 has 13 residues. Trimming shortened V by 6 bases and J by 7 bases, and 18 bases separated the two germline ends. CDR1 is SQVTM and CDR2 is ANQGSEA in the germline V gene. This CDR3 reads CSVARVLLLEAFF. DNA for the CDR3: TGCAGCGTGGCTCGGGTCTTACTACTTGAAGCTTTCTTT.

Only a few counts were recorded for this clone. CDR3 amino acids: CASSFDIQETQYF. CDR3 DNA: TGTGCCAGCAGCTTCGACATCCAAGAGACCCAGTACTTC. V is TRBV7-9 and J is TRBJ2-5; no firm D call. The length of the CDR3 is 13 residues. Trimming removed 3 bases from V and 1 base from J, with 6 bases in between. Germline CDR1 SEHNR, CDR2 FQNEAQ (reference sequence). The entire variable domain, with the rest obtained from reference TRBV7-9 and TRBJ2-5, is as follows: DTGVSQNPRHKITKRGQNVTFRCDPISEHNRLYWYRQTLGQGPEFLTYFQNEAQLEKSRLLSDRFSAERPKGSFSTLEIQRTEQGDSAMYLCASSFDIQETQYFGPGTRLLVL.

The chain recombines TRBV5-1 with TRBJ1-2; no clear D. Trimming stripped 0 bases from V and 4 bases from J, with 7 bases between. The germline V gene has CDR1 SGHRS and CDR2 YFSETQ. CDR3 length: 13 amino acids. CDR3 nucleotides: TGCGCCAGCAGCTTGGACATCCTCTATGGCTACACCTTC. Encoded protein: CASSLDILYGYTF.

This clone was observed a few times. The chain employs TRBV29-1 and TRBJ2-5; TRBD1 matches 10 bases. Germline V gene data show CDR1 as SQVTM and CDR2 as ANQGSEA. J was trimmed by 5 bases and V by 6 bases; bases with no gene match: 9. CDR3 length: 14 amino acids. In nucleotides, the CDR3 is TGCAGCGTCGTAGGGACAGGGGAATCGGAGACCCAGTACTTC. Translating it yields CSVVGTGESETQYF.

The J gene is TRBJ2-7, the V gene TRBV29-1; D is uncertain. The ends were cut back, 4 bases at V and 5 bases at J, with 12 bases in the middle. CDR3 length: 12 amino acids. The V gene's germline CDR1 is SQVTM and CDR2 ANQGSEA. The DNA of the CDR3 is TGCAGCGTTGCAGGTCAGGATGACGAGCAGTACTTC. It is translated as CSVAGQDDEQYF.

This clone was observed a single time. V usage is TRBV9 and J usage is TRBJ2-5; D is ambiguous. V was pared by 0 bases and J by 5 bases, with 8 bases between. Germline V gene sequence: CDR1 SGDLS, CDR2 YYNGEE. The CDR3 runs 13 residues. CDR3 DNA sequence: TGTGCCAGCAGCGTAGCTCCCGAGGAGACCCAGTACTTC. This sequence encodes CASSVAPEETQYF.

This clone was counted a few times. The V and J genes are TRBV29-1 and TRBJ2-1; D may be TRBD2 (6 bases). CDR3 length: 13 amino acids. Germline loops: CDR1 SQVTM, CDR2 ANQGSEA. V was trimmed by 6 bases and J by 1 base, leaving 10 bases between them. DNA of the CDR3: TGCAGCGTGGGGGGAAGATCCTACAATGAGCAGTTCTTC. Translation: CSVGGRSYNEQFF.

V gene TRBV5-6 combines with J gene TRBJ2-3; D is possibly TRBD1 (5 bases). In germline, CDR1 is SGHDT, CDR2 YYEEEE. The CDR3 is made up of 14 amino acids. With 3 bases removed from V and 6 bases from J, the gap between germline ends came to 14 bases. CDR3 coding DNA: TGTGCCAGCAGCTACGGACCCTCAGGGGATACGCAGTATTTT. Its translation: CASSYGPSGDTQYF. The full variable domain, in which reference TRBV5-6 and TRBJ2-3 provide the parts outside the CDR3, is DAGVTQSPTHLIKTRGQQVTLRCSPKSGHDTVSWYQQALGQGPQFIFQYYEEEERQRGNFPDRFSGHQFPNYSSELNVNALLLGDSALYLCASSYGPSGDTQYFGPGTRLTVL.

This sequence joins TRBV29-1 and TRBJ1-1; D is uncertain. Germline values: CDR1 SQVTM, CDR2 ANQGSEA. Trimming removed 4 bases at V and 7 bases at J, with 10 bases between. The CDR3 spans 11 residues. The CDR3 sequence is CSVAPSYEAFF. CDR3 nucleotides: TGCAGCGTTGCACCGTCATATGAAGCTTTCTTT.

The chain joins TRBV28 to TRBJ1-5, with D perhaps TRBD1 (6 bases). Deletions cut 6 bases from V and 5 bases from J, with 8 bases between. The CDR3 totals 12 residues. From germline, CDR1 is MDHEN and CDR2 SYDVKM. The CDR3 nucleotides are TGTGCCAGCAGGGAGGGGGATCAGCCCCAGCATTTT. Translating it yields CASREGDQPQHF.

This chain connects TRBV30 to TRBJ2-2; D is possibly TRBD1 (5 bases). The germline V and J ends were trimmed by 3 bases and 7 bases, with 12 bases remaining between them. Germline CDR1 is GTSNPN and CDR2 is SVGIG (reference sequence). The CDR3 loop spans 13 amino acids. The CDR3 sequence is CAWSVGAVGELFF. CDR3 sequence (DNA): TGTGCCTGGAGCGTAGGGGCCGTCGGGGAGCTGTTTTTT.

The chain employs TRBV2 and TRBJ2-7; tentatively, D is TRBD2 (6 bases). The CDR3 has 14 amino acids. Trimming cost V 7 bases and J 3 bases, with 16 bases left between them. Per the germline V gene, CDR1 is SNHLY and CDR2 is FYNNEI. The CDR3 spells CASKEGRQLYEQYF. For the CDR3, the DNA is TGTGCCAGCAAGGAGGGTCGGCAGCTCTACGAGCAGTACTTC.

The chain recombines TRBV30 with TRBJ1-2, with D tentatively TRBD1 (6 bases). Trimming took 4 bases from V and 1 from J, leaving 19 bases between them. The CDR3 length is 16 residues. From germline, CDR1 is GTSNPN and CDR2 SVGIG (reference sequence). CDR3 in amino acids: CAWTRGAGIHNYGYTF. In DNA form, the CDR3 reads TGTGCCTGGACCCGGGGGGCAGGGATACATAACTATGGCTACACCTTC. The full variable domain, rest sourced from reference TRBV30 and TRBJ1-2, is SQTIHQWPATLVQPVGSPLSLECTVEGTSNPNLYWYRQAAGRGLQLLFYSVGIGQISSEVPQNLSASRPQDRQFILSSKKLLLSDSGFYLCAWTRGAGIHNYGYTFGSGTRLTVV.

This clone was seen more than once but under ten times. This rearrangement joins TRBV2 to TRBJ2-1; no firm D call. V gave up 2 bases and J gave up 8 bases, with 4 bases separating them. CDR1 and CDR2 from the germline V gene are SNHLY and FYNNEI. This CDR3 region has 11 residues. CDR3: CASSEQHEQFF. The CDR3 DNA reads TGTGCCAGCAGTGAACAGCATGAGCAGTTCTTC.

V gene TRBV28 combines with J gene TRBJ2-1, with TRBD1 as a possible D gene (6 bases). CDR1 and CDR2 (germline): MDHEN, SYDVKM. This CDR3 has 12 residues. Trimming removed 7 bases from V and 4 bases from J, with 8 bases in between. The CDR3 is CASTTGYNEQFF. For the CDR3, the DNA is TGTGCCAGCACCACAGGGTACAATGAGCAGTTCTTC.

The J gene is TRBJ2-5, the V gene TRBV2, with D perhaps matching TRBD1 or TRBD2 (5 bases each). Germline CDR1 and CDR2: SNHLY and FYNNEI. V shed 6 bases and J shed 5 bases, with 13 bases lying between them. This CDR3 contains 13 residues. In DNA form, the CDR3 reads TGTGCCAGCAGGGGGACGGTGGCTGAGACCCAGTACTTC. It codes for CASRGTVAETQYF.

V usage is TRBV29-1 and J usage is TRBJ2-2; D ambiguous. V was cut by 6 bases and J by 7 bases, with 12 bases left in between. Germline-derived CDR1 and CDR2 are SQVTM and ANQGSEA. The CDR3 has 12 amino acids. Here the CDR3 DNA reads TGCAGCGTCGCCCCCTCCGGCGGGGAGCTGTTTTTT. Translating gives CSVAPSGGELFF.

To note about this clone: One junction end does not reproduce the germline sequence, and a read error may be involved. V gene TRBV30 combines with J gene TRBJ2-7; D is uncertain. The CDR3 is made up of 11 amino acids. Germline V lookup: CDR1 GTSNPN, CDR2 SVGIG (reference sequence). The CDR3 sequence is CAWSVGPEEYF. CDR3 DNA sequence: TGTGCCTGGAGTGTTGGCCCCGAGGAGTACTTC.

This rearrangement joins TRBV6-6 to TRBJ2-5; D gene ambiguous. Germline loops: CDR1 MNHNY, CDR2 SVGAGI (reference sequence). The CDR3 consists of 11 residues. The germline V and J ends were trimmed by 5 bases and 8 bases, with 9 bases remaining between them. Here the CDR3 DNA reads TGTGCCAGCAGTAATGGGCTAACCCAGTACTTC. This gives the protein CASSNGLTQYF.

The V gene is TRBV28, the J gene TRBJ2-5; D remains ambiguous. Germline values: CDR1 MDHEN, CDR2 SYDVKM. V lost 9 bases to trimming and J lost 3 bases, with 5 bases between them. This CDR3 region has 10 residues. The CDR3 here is CASQEETQYF. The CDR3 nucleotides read TGTGCCAGTCAGGAAGAGACCCAGTACTTC.

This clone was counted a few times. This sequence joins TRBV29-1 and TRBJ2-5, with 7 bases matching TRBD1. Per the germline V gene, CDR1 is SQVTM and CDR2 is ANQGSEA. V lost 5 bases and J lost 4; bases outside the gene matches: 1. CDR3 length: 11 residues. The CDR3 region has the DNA TGCAGCGTTCGGACAGGAGAGACCCAGTACTTC. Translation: CSVRTGETQYF.

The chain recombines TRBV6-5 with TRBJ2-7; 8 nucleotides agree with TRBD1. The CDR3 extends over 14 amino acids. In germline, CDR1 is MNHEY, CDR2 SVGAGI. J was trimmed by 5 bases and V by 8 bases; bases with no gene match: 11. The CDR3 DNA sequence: TGTGCCAGCCGGGGCGGTGCAGGGGGCCACGAGCAGTACTTC. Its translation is CASRGGAGGHEQYF.

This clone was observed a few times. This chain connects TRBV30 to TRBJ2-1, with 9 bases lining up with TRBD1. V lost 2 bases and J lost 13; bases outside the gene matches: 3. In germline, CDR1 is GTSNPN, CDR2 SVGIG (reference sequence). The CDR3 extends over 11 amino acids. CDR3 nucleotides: TGTGCCTGGAGTTTGGGACAGGGTCAGTTCTTC. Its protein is CAWSLGQGQFF.

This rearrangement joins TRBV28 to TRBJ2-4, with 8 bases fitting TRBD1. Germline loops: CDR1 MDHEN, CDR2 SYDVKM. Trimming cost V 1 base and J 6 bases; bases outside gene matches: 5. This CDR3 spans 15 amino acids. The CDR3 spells CASSLSGGGANIQYF. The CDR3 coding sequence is TGTGCCAGCAGTTTATCAGGGGGCGGAGCAAACATTCAGTACTTC.

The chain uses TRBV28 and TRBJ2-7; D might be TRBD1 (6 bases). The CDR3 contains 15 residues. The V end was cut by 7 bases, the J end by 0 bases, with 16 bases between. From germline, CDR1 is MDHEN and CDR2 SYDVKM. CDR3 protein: CASIGLGGFSYEQYF. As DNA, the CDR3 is TGTGCCAGCATAGGGTTAGGGGGTTTCTCCTACGAGCAGTACTTC.

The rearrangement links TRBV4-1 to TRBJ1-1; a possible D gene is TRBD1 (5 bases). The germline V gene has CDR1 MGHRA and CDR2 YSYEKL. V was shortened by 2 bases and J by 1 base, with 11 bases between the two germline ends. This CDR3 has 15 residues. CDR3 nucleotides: TGCGCCAGCAGCCAACCAAGACAGCAGAACACTGAAGCTTTCTTT. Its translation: CASSQPRQQNTEAFF.

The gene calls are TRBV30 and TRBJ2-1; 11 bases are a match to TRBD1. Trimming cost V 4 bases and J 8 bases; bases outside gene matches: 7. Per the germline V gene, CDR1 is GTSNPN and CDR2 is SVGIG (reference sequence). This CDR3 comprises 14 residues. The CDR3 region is CAWTRDRGSYEQFF. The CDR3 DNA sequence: TGTGCCTGGACCCGGGACAGGGGGTCCTATGAGCAGTTCTTC.

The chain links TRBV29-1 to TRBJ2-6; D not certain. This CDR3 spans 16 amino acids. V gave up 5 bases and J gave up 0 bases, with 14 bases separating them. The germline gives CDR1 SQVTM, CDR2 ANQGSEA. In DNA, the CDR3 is TGCAGCGTTTTCGAGCCCCCGAGCTCTGGGGCCAACGTCCTGACTTTC. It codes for CSVFEPPSSGANVLTF.